These 3 T cell receptor beta chains share one sample of origin, sequenced in a study of monozygotic twins with cystic fibrosis. TCRdb's table, derived via immunoSEQ multiplex PCR, lists solely in-frame clones and lacks some. Among 7,500 to 9,500 clones listed, roughly 94% were seen once. Sequenced material: blood. These receptors came from a boy aged 2 to 10 with cystic fibrosis.

J is TRBJ2-7 and V is TRBV4-1; D gene ambiguous. CDR1 is MGHRA, CDR2 YSYEKL, per germline. The CDR3 is 15 amino acids. V was cut by 0 bases and J by 3 bases, with 12 bases left in between. The chain's CDR3 is CASSQDEAGSYEQYF. CDR3 sequence (DNA): TGCGCCAGCAGCCAAGATGAGGCTGGCAGCTACGAGCAGTACTTC.

J is TRBJ1-1 and V is TRBV5-1; D is unclear. The germline CDR1 and CDR2 sequences are SGHRS and YFSETQ. The CDR3 has 15 amino acids. V lost 4 bases to trimming and J lost 0 bases, with 13 bases between them. The CDR3 sequence: CASSPGSGVNTEAFF. The CDR3 coding sequence is TGCGCCAGCAGCCCCGGCTCAGGCGTGAACACTGAAGCTTTCTTT.

The chain is built from TRBV5-1 and TRBJ1-1; D call uncertain. V shed 2 bases and J shed 1 base, with 9 bases lying between them. The CDR3 runs 14 residues. Germline lookup yields CDR1 SGHRS and CDR2 YFSETQ. For the CDR3, the DNA is TGCGCCAGCAGCTTCGCCAGTTCGAACACTGAAGCTTTCTTT. Amino acids: CASSFASSNTEAFF.